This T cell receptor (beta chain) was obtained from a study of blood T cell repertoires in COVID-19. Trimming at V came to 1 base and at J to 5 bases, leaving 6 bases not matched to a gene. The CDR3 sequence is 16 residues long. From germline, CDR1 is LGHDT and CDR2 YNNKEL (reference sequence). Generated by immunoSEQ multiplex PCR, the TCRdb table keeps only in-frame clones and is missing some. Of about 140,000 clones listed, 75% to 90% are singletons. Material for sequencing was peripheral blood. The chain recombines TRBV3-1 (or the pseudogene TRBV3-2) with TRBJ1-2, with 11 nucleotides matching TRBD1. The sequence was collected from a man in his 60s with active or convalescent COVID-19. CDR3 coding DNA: TGTGCCAGCAGCCAAGGACTAGGACAGGGGGCGTATGGCTACACCTTC. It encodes CASSQGLGQGAYGYTF.